One and the same sample provided the 28 T cell receptor beta chains below, sequenced in a study of blood T cells in healthy people across ages. A second PCR of 7 to 11 cycles used a sample-barcoded 5' primer and a J-beta primer mix. Via MiXCR, TCRdb re-called the 5' RACE reads, giving one row per CDR3 protein. This table holds 1.5 million to 2 million distinct CDR3 sequences, 25% to 30% found once. Sequencing was performed on blood. The receptor source for this set is a woman in her 30s in good health.

The rearrangement links TRBV20-1 to TRBJ2-5; 10 bases are shared with TRBD2. The CDR3 length is 16 residues. V was pared by 1 base and J by 11 bases, with 16 bases of the junction left unmatched. Germline loops: CDR1 DFQATT, CDR2 SNEGSKA (reference sequence). In DNA form, the CDR3 reads TGCAGTGCTAGAGGTCCCTTAGCGGGAGGCGACAATGAGCAGTACTTC. This encodes CSARGPLAGGDNEQYF.

This clonotype has just a few counts. The chain couples TRBV19 to TRBJ1-4, with 10 bases matching TRBD1. V shed 5 bases, J shed 6 bases, and the junction held 6 bases outside the gene matches. The CDR3 sequence is 15 residues long. Looked up from germline, CDR1 is LNHDA and CDR2 is SQIVND (reference sequence). CDR3 coding DNA: TGTGCCAGTAGTGTCTCCGGGACAGGGGATGAAAAACTGTTTTTT. Translating gives CASSVSGTGDEKLFF. The complete variable domain, with remaining parts taken from reference TRBV19 and TRBJ1-4, reads DGGITQSPKYLFRKEGQNVTLSCEQNLNHDAMYWYRQDPGQGLRLIYYSQIVNDFQKGDIAEGYSVSREKKESFPLTVTSAQKNPTAFYLCASSVSGTGDEKLFFGSGTQLSVL.

This clonotype was seen repeatedly, ten times or more. The V gene is TRBV29-1, the J gene TRBJ2-5; possibly TRBD2 for D (6 bases). The CDR3 is 14 amino acids. Germline assignment: CDR1 SQVTM and CDR2 ANQGSEA. The V gene lost 3 bases and the J gene lost 4 bases, with 15 bases spanning the gap. CDR3 DNA sequence: TGCAGCGTTGATTGGGGTAGCGGTCCAGAGACCCAGTACTTC. Translating gives CSVDWGSGPETQYF.

As regards this clonotype: With a much larger clone just one base away, this may be a read error. The chain carries TRBV15 and TRBJ2-1; D may correspond to TRBD1 or TRBD2 (5 bases each). The end of the DNA fits TRBJ2-7 better, so the J call may be wrong. This CDR3 spans 15 amino acids. CDR1 and CDR2 from the germline V gene are LNHNV and YYDKDF (reference sequence). The CDR3 sequence is CATRTGRNSYNEQYF. Here the CDR3 DNA reads TGTGCCACCAGAACGGGGCGAAACTCCTACAATGAGCAGTACTTC.

CDR3 sequence reads: CAWSGTGELTGELFF. The DNA for the CDR3 is TGTGCCTGGAGTGGGACAGGGGAGTTAACCGGGGAGCTGTTTTTT. J is TRBJ2-2 and V is TRBV30, with 9 positions matching TRBD1. There are 15 residues in the CDR3. V gave up 1 base and J gave up 5 bases; unmatched junction bases: 5. Germline V gene sequence: CDR1 GTSNPN, CDR2 SVGIG (reference sequence).

This clonotype was detected only once. This could be a read error, since a much larger clone is one nucleotide away. The J gene is TRBJ1-2, the V gene TRBV29-1, with 7 bases identical to TRBD1. CDR1 is SQVTM, CDR2 ANQGSEA, per germline. The CDR3 is made up of 13 amino acids. CDR3 region: CSVERDRRYGHTF. DNA for the CDR3: TGCAGCGTTGAAAGGGACAGACGCTATGGCCACACCTTC.

The table lists this clonotype with a few counts. V gene TRBV6-5 combines with J gene TRBJ2-5; 7 positions match TRBD2. Unmatched junction bases numbered 3, after V lost 6 bases and J lost 5 bases. Per the germline V gene, CDR1 is MNHEY and CDR2 is SVGAGI. This CDR3 is built from 12 residues. The CDR3 DNA reads TGTGCCAGCAGATCAGCGGGGGAGACCCAGTACTTC. It specifies CASRSAGETQYF.

The J gene is TRBJ2-3, the V gene TRBV6-6, with TRBD2 identical over 8 bases. Germline CDR1 is MNHNY and CDR2 is SVGAGI (reference sequence). V lost 0 bases to trimming and J lost 4 bases; unmatched junction nucleotides: 6. The CDR3 spans 16 residues. CDR3: CASSYSVREAADTQYF. The DNA of the CDR3 is TGTGCCAGCAGTTACTCCGTGCGGGAGGCCGCAGATACGCAGTATTTT.

This clonotype occurred a few times. This likely traces to a read error, being one base from a far larger clone. The chain recombines TRBV7-6 with TRBJ2-4, with D perhaps matching TRBD1 or TRBD2 (6 bases each). The end of the DNA aligns better with TRBJ2-7, so the J call may be wrong. The CDR3 consists of 13 residues. Germline assignment: CDR1 SGHVS and CDR2 FNYEAQ. In nucleotides, the CDR3 is TGTGCCAGCAGCTTAGACAGGGACTGCGAGCAGTACTTC. This gives the protein CASSLDRDCEQYF.

The sample holds a few counts of this clonotype. The V gene is TRBV10-2, the J gene TRBJ2-7; possible D gene TRBD2, 6 bases. The CDR3 covers 14 residues. V was cut by 5 bases and J by 1 base, with 12 bases left in between. Germline V gene sequence: CDR1 WSHSY, CDR2 SAAADI. The CDR3 loop reads CASSTWDFSYEQYF. CDR3 bases: TGCGCCAGCAGTACCTGGGACTTTTCCTACGAGCAGTACTTC.

This clonotype appeared a few times. This chain links TRBV5-1 with TRBJ1-2; 9 positions agree with TRBD1. V was clipped by 6 bases and J by 7 bases; unmatched bases: 7. There are 13 residues in the CDR3. Germline assignment: CDR1 SGHRS and CDR2 YFSETQ. The CDR3 loop reads CASNRDRDPGYTF. DNA for the CDR3: TGCGCCAGCAATCGGGACAGGGATCCTGGCTACACCTTC.

The chain combines TRBV6-2 or TRBV6-3 with TRBJ2-7, with TRBD2 matching over 9 bases. This CDR3 comprises 13 residues. V shed 6 bases, J shed 2 bases, and the junction held 2 bases outside the gene matches. Germline V CDR1 and CDR2: MNHEY, SVGEGT. The CDR3 loop reads CASRSGGTYEQYF. The CDR3, as DNA: TGTGCCAGCAGAAGCGGGGGGACCTACGAGCAGTACTTC.

This sequence joins TRBV6-6 and TRBJ2-2; D unclear. Germline V gives CDR1 MNHNY, CDR2 SVGAGI (reference sequence). The CDR3 covers 14 residues. V was cut by 7 bases and J by 0 bases, with 9 bases left in between. The DNA for the CDR3 is TGTGCCAGCAATTGGAGAGCGAACACCGGGGAGCTGTTTTTT. Protein: CASNWRANTGELFF.

This chain joins TRBV6-2 or TRBV6-3 and TRBJ2-1, with a tentative D call TRBD2 (5 bases). Trimming shortened V by 9 bases and J by 7 bases, and 19 bases separated the two germline ends. Germline V gives CDR1 MNHEY, CDR2 SVGEGT. The length of the CDR3 is 14 residues. CDR3 amino acids: CASSSPRGGNEQFF. The DNA for the CDR3 is TGTGCCAGTTCGAGCCCGCGAGGAGGTAATGAGCAGTTCTTC.

The rearrangement links TRBV9 to TRBJ1-5; 9 nucleotides match TRBD1. Trimming cost V 0 bases and J 3 bases; bases outside gene matches: 13. CDR1 is SGDLS and CDR2 is YYNGEE in the germline V gene. This CDR3 has 19 amino acids. The CDR3 coding sequence is TGTGCCAGCAGCGTAGCCCATCGGGGCGGGACAGGGCTCAATCAGCCCCAGCATTTT. Its translation: CASSVAHRGGTGLNQPQHF.

The gene calls are TRBV2 and TRBJ2-5, with D uncertain. Germline-derived CDR1 and CDR2 are SNHLY and FYNNEI. CDR3 length: 13 amino acids. V was shortened by 8 bases and J by 2 bases, with 12 bases between the two germline ends. The CDR3 here is CASEKERQETQYF. The CDR3 DNA reads TGTGCCAGCGAAAAGGAGCGTCAAGAGACCCAGTACTTC.

The chain has TRBV7-2 and TRBJ1-6, with D unresolved. The V end lost 1 base, the J end lost 8 bases, and 9 bases lay between the germline ends. The CDR3 has 14 residues. Germline CDR1 SGHTA, CDR2 FQGNSA. The CDR3 region is CASSLESGYSPLHF. DNA of the CDR3: TGTGCCAGCAGCTTAGAGAGCGGATATTCACCCCTCCACTTT.

V and J are TRBV5-1 and TRBJ2-3, with D maybe TRBD1 (7 bases). From germline, CDR1 is SGHRS and CDR2 YFSETQ. The germline V and J ends were trimmed by 3 bases and 0 bases, with 14 bases remaining between them. The CDR3 runs 16 residues. CDR3 sequence reads: CASSWAGQTSTDTQYF. Written as DNA, the CDR3 is TGCGCCAGCAGCTGGGCGGGACAGACTAGCACAGATACGCAGTATTTT.

The CDR3 bases are TGTGCCACCAGCAGGTTACCCGGGACAGGGCCGAAGACCCAGTACTTC. Protein sequence: CATSRLPGTGPKTQYF. The V and J genes are TRBV15 and TRBJ2-5; 9 nucleotides agree with TRBD1. The germline gives CDR1 LNHNV, CDR2 YYDKDF (reference sequence). V was clipped by 3 bases and J by 6 bases; unmatched bases: 11. The length of the CDR3 is 16 residues.

CDR3 protein: CATSRDRGGGSHNEQFF. CDR3 DNA: TGTGCCACCAGCAGAGATCGGGGAGGGGGTTCCCACAATGAGCAGTTCTTC. This chain uses TRBV15 with TRBJ2-1; weak D call: TRBD2 (7 bases). The CDR3 is 17 amino acids. With 0 bases removed from V and 5 bases from J, the gap between germline ends came to 17 bases. Germline V gene sequence: CDR1 LNHNV, CDR2 YYDKDF (reference sequence).

Worth noting for this clonotype: This may be a read error, as it is one base from a much larger clone. V usage is TRBV28 and J usage is TRBJ2-7; D gene ambiguous. V was shortened by 5 bases and J by 3 bases, with 17 bases between the two germline ends. Germline assignment: CDR1 MDHEN and CDR2 SYDVKM. CDR3 size: 15 residues. CDR3 bases: TGTGCCAGCAGTGTTAATAAGGGTCTGAACTACGAGCAGTACTTC. It codes for CASSVNKGLNYEQYF.

This clonotype was seen a handful of times. Germline and junction disagree at one end, which may indicate a read error. The rearrangement uses TRBV11-2 and TRBJ1-2; D might be TRBD1 (5 bases). CDR1 and CDR2 from the germline V gene are SGHAT and FQNNGV. There are 14 residues in the CDR3. The CDR3 sequence: CASNTGHPNYGCTF. As DNA, the CDR3 is TGTGCCAGCAACACAGGCCACCCTAACTATGGCTGCACCTTC.

The chain employs TRBV2 and TRBJ2-7; TRBD1 agrees at 7 bases. Germline V CDR1 and CDR2: SNHLY, FYNNEI. The ends lost 4 bases at V and 1 base at J; junction bases unmatched: 10. This CDR3 spans 16 amino acids. The DNA of the CDR3 is TGTGCCAGCAGTGGAGGACAGGCCCAGGGTTCCTACGAGCAGTACTTC. This gives the protein CASSGGQAQGSYEQYF. The variable domain in full, with the rest retrieved from reference TRBV2 and TRBJ2-7, is EPEVTQTPSHQVTQMGQEVILRCVPISNHLYFYWYRQILGQKVEFLVSFYNNEISEKSEIFDDQFSVERPDGSNFTLKIRSTKLEDSAMYFCASSGGQAQGSYEQYFGPGTRLTVT.

Many counts were recorded for this clonotype. The chain links TRBV7-2 to TRBJ2-3, with D unresolved. The germline V and J ends were trimmed by 5 bases and 6 bases, with 6 bases remaining between them. This CDR3 has 11 residues. Germline-derived CDR1 and CDR2 are SGHTA and FQGNSA. CDR3 sequence (DNA): TGTGCCAGCAGCCGAAGTGATACGCAGTATTTT. Protein product: CASSRSDTQYF.

The V gene is TRBV7-2, the J gene TRBJ2-1; no firm D call. This CDR3 contains 13 residues. Germline V gene sequence: CDR1 SGHTA, CDR2 FQGNSA. Trimming pared 5 bases from V and 8 bases from J, leaving 13 bases between. The CDR3 nucleotides are TGTGCCAGCAGCCTCATTCGGGTACATGAGCAGTTCTTC. This codes for CASSLIRVHEQFF.

This chain uses TRBV12-3 or TRBV12-4 with TRBJ2-1; TRBD2 matches at 9 bases. J gave up 6 bases and V 5 bases, and 11 bases lay outside the gene matches. CDR3 size: 16 residues. In nucleotides, the CDR3 is TGTGCCAGCAGTCACGAACGAGCGGGGGGACGCAATGAGCAGTTCTTC. Protein sequence: CASSHERAGGRNEQFF.

CDR3 nucleotides: TGTGCCAGCCGGCAGGGCGAAGGGCTCTACAATGAGCAGTTCTTC. Translation gives CASRQGEGLYNEQFF. The chain employs TRBV2 and TRBJ2-1; D perhaps matches TRBD1 (5 bases). Looked up from germline, CDR1 is SNHLY and CDR2 is FYNNEI. With 8 bases removed from V and 3 bases from J, the gap between germline ends came to 17 bases. This CDR3 contains 15 residues.

This clonotype was detected many times. This chain links TRBV9 with TRBJ1-6; possible D gene TRBD1, 5 bases. The CDR3 extends over 21 amino acids. Trimming took off 3 bases at V and 0 bases at J, with 25 bases between the two ends. From germline, CDR1 is SGDLS and CDR2 YYNGEE. The CDR3 protein is CASSDHNQGDLLSSYNSPLHF. CDR3 DNA sequence: TGTGCCAGCAGCGACCACAACCAGGGAGATCTCCTAAGCTCCTATAATTCACCCCTCCACTTT.